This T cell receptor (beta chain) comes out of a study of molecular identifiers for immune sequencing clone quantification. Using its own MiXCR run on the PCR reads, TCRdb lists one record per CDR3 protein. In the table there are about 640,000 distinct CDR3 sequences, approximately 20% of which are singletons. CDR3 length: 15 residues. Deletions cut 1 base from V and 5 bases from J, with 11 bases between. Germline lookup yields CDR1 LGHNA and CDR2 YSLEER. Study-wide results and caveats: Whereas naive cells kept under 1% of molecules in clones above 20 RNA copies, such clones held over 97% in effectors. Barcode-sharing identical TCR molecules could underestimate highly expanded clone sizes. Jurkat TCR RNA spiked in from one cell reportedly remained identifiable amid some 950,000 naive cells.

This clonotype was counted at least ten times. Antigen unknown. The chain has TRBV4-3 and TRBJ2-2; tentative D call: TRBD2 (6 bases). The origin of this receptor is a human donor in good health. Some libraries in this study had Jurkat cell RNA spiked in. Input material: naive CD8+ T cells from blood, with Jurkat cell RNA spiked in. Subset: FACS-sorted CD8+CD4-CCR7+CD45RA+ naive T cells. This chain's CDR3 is CASSQGAGGTGELFF. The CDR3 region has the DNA TGCGCCAGCAGCCAAGGGGCAGGAGGGACCGGGGAGCTGTTTTTT.